This T cell receptor beta chain stems from a study of blood T cells in healthy people across ages. Broader study findings: When one million T cells were used, diversity estimates were thought to be underestimates. Fewer expanded clones and more diversity marked long-lived versus aged donors.

Using a J-beta primer mix together with a sample-barcoded 5' primer, a second PCR was run for about 6 to 12 cycles. The authors tagged each cDNA molecule using a template-switch adaptor with 12 random nucleotides. TCRdb passed the 5' RACE reads through MiXCR, listing each CDR3 protein once. Of 1.5 million to 2 million distinct CDR3 sequences in the sample, around half were seen once. The CDR3 has 15 residues. V lost 3 bases and J lost 2, with 13 bases in between. Concerning this clonotype itself: The antigen is undetermined.

This receptor was obtained from a woman aged 35 to 49 in good health. The source material was blood. V and J are TRBV12-3 or TRBV12-4 and TRBJ1-2; D is undetermined. The CDR3 region is CASSFSPPSNYGYTF. In nucleotides, the CDR3 is TGTGCCAGCAGTTTTTCTCCCCCATCGAACTATGGCTACACCTTC.